This T cell receptor beta chain originates from a study of molecular identifiers for immune sequencing clone quantification. TCRdb re-called the PCR reads with MiXCR, one entry per CDR3 protein. The table has some 590,000 distinct CDR3 sequences, 25% seen once; the top ten hold about 0.73%. Study outcomes and limitations: In a background of around 1 million naive cells, spiked Jurkat TCR RNA from one cell was reportedly detectable.

This clonotype was seen only a few times. Its antigen is currently unknown. CDR3 size: 15 residues. The germline V gene encodes CDR1 ENHRY and CDR2 SYGVKD. V lost 0 bases and J lost 0, with 9 bases in between. The sample comprised naive CD8+ T cells from blood, with Jurkat cell RNA spiked in. Subset described: FACS-sorted CD8+CD4-CCR7+CD45RA+ naive T cells. The sequence was obtained from a human donor in good health. Some libraries in this study had Jurkat cell RNA spiked in. The V call is TRBV10-3, the J call TRBJ2-7, with D perhaps being TRBD1 or TRBD2 (5 bases each). Here the CDR3 DNA reads TGTGCCATCAGTGAGTCGGGAGACAGCTCCTACGAGCAGTACTTC. Translated, it gives CAISESGDSSYEQYF.